This T cell receptor beta chain was found in a study of human T cells and chemical hapten exposure. Overall study context: Sensitization applied 2% DPC to approximately 2 cm by approximately 2 cm of upper inner arm skin.

The germline V gene encodes CDR1 MDHEN and CDR2 SYDVKM. V gave up 2 bases and J gave up 8 bases, with 4 bases separating them. This CDR3 comprises 12 residues. TCRdb fed the RACE reads into MiXCR, producing one record per CDR3 protein. The sample gives about 120,000 distinct CDR3 sequences, 13% of which show up once; around 2.7% is in the top ten. Study-level results: The donor cohort had alopecia, so its immune response may not match that of healthy people. DPC sensitization did not alter TCRs above 1 in 1000 frequency.

This clonotype was detected many times. Its antigen remains unidentified. Time point of the sample: pre-sensitization, week 0. Treatment reported: therapeutic diphenylcyclopropenone sensitization with weekly scalp DPC. Donors were 18 to 70-year-old alopecia patients suitable for DPC. The clonotype comes from a woman aged 18-30 years with alopecia areata. Some clones in this sample may be carry-over from other donors' samples. Here the sequenced sample was whole blood, taken in connection with sensitization to the hapten diphenylcyclopropenone (DPC). V usage is TRBV28 and J usage is TRBJ1-6; D remains ambiguous. DNA of the CDR3: TGTGCCAGCAGTTTAACTCATTCACCCCTCCACTTT. Encoded protein: CASSLTHSPLHF.